The 20 T cell receptor beta chains below were found in one sample sequenced in a study of T cell changes during pregnancy in multiple sclerosis. Libraries were prepared by immunoSEQ multiplex PCR; TCRdb keeps only in-frame clonotypes and omits some of them. The data hold roughly 48,000 clones, with around 94% observed a single time. The specimen comprised CD4+ T cells from peripheral blood mononuclear cells, sampled in the second trimester of pregnancy. Every receptor here comes from a female donor in good health, enrolled as a control in a pregnancy study.

The J gene is TRBJ2-7, the V gene TRBV5-8; TRBD1 matches at 9 bases. Germline V gene sequence: CDR1 SGHTS, CDR2 YDEGEE. The CDR3 has 14 amino acids. J lost 7 bases, V lost 1 base, and 6 bases had no gene match. The CDR3 sequence is CASSLRTGGEEQYF. In DNA form, the CDR3 reads TGTGCCAGCAGCTTGCGTACAGGGGGCGAGGAGCAGTACTTC.

V usage is TRBV14 and J usage is TRBJ2-7; perhaps TRBD2 as D (5 bases). Germline V gene lookup returns CDR1 SGHDN and CDR2 FVKESK. This CDR3 region has 15 residues. V gave up 1 base and J gave up 0 bases, with 10 bases separating them. The CDR3 DNA follows: TGTGCCAGCAGCCAAGCACTGGGGAGCTCCTACGAGCAGTACTTC. It codes for CASSQALGSSYEQYF.

J is TRBJ2-7 and V is TRBV2; D call uncertain. Per germline, CDR1 SNHLY and CDR2 FYNNEI. Trimming took off 6 bases at V and 0 bases at J, with 12 bases between the two ends. CDR3 size: 14 residues. The CDR3 sequence: CASRARWSSYEQYF. The CDR3 DNA reads TGTGCCAGCAGGGCCCGGTGGAGCTCCTACGAGCAGTACTTC. Full variable domain (rest looked up from reference TRBV2 and TRBJ2-7): EPEVTQTPSHQVTQMGQEVILRCVPISNHLYFYWYRQILGQKVEFLVSFYNNEISEKSEIFDDQFSVERPDGSNFTLKIRSTKLEDSAMYFCASRARWSSYEQYFGPGTRLTVT.

This chain links TRBV5-6 with TRBJ1-4, with 7 positions matching TRBD1. Germline CDR1 and CDR2: SGHDT and YYEEEE. Unmatched junction bases numbered 12, after V lost 3 bases and J lost 7 bases. The CDR3 is made up of 16 amino acids. CDR3 loop: CASSSRLTGVREKLFF. The DNA of the CDR3 is TGTGCCAGCAGCTCACGCCTTACAGGGGTGCGTGAAAAACTGTTTTTT.

About this clone itself: One end of the junction does not line up with germline, which may come from a read error. This chain links TRBV7-7 with TRBJ2-3, with 10 bases lining up with TRBD2. The length of the CDR3 is 15 residues. CDR1 and CDR2 (germline): SSHAT, FNYEAQ (reference sequence). The CDR3 DNA reads TGTGCTAGCAGTACCGGGACTAGCGGCACAGATACGCAGTATTTT. Protein product: CASSTGTSGTDTQYF.

The chain combines TRBV5-5 with TRBJ1-2; D is uncertain. V dropped 3 bases and J dropped 7 bases, with 10 bases sitting between them. Germline values: CDR1 SGHKS, CDR2 YYEKEE (reference sequence). This CDR3 spans 12 amino acids. The CDR3 DNA follows: TGTGCCAGCAGCTCACACAGCGGTGGCTACACCTTC. Translated, it gives CASSSHSGGYTF.

The chain uses TRBV9 and TRBJ2-1, with TRBD2 matching 11 bases. Germline values: CDR1 SGDLS, CDR2 YYNGEE. Unmatched junction bases numbered 2, after V lost 0 bases and J lost 6 bases. The CDR3 contains 15 residues. The CDR3 sequence: CASSVVAGGINEQFF. The CDR3 DNA follows: TGTGCCAGCAGCGTAGTAGCGGGAGGGATCAATGAGCAGTTCTTC.

The chain employs TRBV5-8 and TRBJ2-5, with D maybe TRBD1 (5 bases). The CDR3 consists of 11 residues. Trimming took 5 bases from V and 9 from J, leaving 11 bases between them. CDR1 SGHTS and CDR2 YDEGEE come from the germline V gene. This CDR3 is CASSRARAQYF. CDR3 in DNA: TGTGCCAGCAGTCGAGCCAGGGCCCAGTACTTC.

This chain uses TRBV2 with TRBJ2-7; 8 positions agree with TRBD2. The CDR3 runs to 14 residues. CDR1 is SNHLY and CDR2 is FYNNEI in the germline V gene. Trimming cost V 7 bases and J 0 bases; bases outside gene matches: 5. The CDR3, as DNA: TGTGCCAGCAAGCTAGCGGGTAACTCCTACGAGCAGTACTTC. Amino acids: CASKLAGNSYEQYF.

This clone was recorded only once. V and J are TRBV11-3 and TRBJ2-1; 11 bases fit TRBD2. This CDR3 has 17 residues. After removal of 6 bases from V and 7 bases from J, the junction contained 14 bases not matched to a gene. Germline loops: CDR1 SGHNT, CDR2 YENEEA. CDR3 sequence reads: CASRIHLAGGPGNEQFF. CDR3 nucleotide sequence: TGTGCCAGCAGGATTCATTTAGCGGGAGGGCCGGGGAATGAGCAGTTCTTC.

V usage is TRBV19 and J usage is TRBJ2-3; perhaps TRBD1 as D (5 bases). The ends were cut back, 4 bases at V and 1 base at J, with 9 bases in the middle. There are 14 residues in the CDR3. Per germline, CDR1 LNHDA and CDR2 SQIVND (reference sequence). This chain's CDR3 is CASSTTAGTDTQYF. For the CDR3, the DNA is TGTGCCAGTAGTACGACAGCCGGCACAGATACGCAGTATTTT.

The chain joins TRBV28 to TRBJ2-7; 8 bases match TRBD2. The J segment lost 5 bases and the V segment lost 6 bases, leaving 12 bases of the junction unmatched. This CDR3 region has 15 residues. Germline V gene lookup returns CDR1 MDHEN and CDR2 SYDVKM. CDR3 DNA sequence: TGTGCCAGCAGCTCTATATCGGGGGGGATTCACGAGCAGTACTTC. Amino acids: CASSSISGGIHEQYF.

This chain uses TRBV5-1 with TRBJ2-3; D perhaps matches TRBD1 (6 bases). V dropped 4 bases and J dropped 2 bases, with 14 bases sitting between them. CDR1 and CDR2 (germline): SGHRS, YFSETQ. The length of the CDR3 is 15 residues. CDR3 in amino acids: CASSGWGQVTDTQYF. CDR3 nucleotide sequence: TGCGCCAGCAGCGGTTGGGGACAAGTCACAGATACGCAGTATTTT.

The chain recombines TRBV6-1 with TRBJ2-7, with TRBD2 identical over 7 bases. Germline CDR1 is MNHNS and CDR2 is SASEGT. The CDR3 covers 15 residues. V lost 4 bases, J lost 6 bases, and 12 bases stayed unmatched. CDR3 amino acids: CASSGLAIGVPEQYF. DNA of the CDR3: TGTGCCAGCAGTGGACTAGCTATAGGGGTGCCCGAGCAGTACTTC.

The chain couples TRBV28 to TRBJ1-1; 8 nucleotides line up with TRBD1. V lost 6 bases to trimming and J lost 4 bases; unmatched junction nucleotides: 10. Germline lookup yields CDR1 MDHEN and CDR2 SYDVKM. The CDR3 length is 15 residues. This CDR3 is CASSSPGQESTEAFF. CDR3 nucleotide sequence: TGTGCCAGCAGCTCTCCGGGACAGGAAAGCACTGAAGCTTTCTTT.

The chain has TRBV5-1 and TRBJ1-1, with 7 positions matching TRBD1. CDR1 is SGHRS, CDR2 YFSETQ, per germline. J was trimmed by 0 bases and V by 3 bases; bases with no gene match: 2. This CDR3 has 14 residues. The CDR3 sequence is CASSWDRVNTEAFF. CDR3 bases: TGCGCCAGCAGCTGGGACAGAGTGAACACTGAAGCTTTCTTT.

The rearrangement uses TRBV4-2 and TRBJ2-3, with D perhaps TRBD2 (7 bases). Germline V lookup: CDR1 LGHNA, CDR2 YNFKEQ. V dropped 4 bases and J dropped 4 bases, with 27 bases sitting between them. The CDR3 is 19 residues long. CDR3 protein: CASSLMAGVVRAGADTQYF. CDR3 nucleotides: TGTGCCAGCAGCCTTATGGCGGGAGTAGTTCGGGCAGGGGCAGATACGCAGTATTTT.

The chain links TRBV9 to TRBJ2-3; no firm D call. Germline V gene lookup returns CDR1 SGDLS and CDR2 YYNGEE. V lost 4 bases, J lost 1 base, and 10 bases lay in between. CDR3 length equals 14 residues. CDR3 residues: CASSLFSGTDTQYF. Here the CDR3 DNA reads TGTGCCAGCAGCTTGTTCTCTGGCACAGATACGCAGTATTTT. The whole variable domain, remainder taken from reference TRBV9 and TRBJ2-3, is DSGVTQTPKHLITATGQRVTLRCSPRSGDLSVYWYQQSLDQGLQFLIQYYNGEERAKGNILERFSAQQFPDLHSELNLSSLELGDSALYFCASSLFSGTDTQYFGPGTRLTVL.

This clone has just one count. This chain connects TRBV18 to TRBJ2-5; D remains unclear. V was pared by 1 base and J by 5 bases, with 8 bases between. Germline V gene sequence: CDR1 KGHSH, CDR2 LQKENI. CDR3 size: 13 residues. CDR3 coding DNA: TGTGCCAGCTCACCACAGTCCCGGGAGACCCAGTACTTC. Its protein is CASSPQSRETQYF. The full variable domain, with the rest looked up from reference TRBV18 and TRBJ2-5, is NAGVMQNPRHLVRRRGQEARLRCSPMKGHSHVYWYRQLPEEGLKFMVYLQKENIIDESGMPKERFSAEFPKEGPSILRIQQVVRGDSAAYFCASSPQSRETQYFGPGTRLLVL.

The DNA for the CDR3 is TGTGCCAGCAGTTTAGCGTCAGGCGCTAACTATGGCTACACCTTC. Its protein product is CASSLASGANYGYTF. The chain joins TRBV28 to TRBJ1-2; D is unclear. Germline CDR1 is MDHEN and CDR2 is SYDVKM. The CDR3 has 15 residues. The V end was cut by 2 bases, the J end by 0 bases, with 10 bases between.